The clone carrying this TCR beta chain showed up just a few times. This sample stems from a study of patients and donors after allogeneic stem cell transplantation. Germline trimming cut 5 bases from V and 5 bases from J; bases unmatched to any gene: 6. The CDR3 runs 14 residues. Germline CDR1 and CDR2: MNHNY and SVGAGI (reference sequence). TCRdb used MiXCR to reprocess the RT-PCR reads, holding one entry per CDR3 protein. The sample consists of 98,000 or so distinct CDR3 sequences, approximately 40% of them appearing once. Material: blood, either unsorted or a sorted T cell fraction (not recorded which). The genes are TRBV6-6 and TRBJ1-1; TRBD1 aligns across 9 bases. This receptor was obtained from a human donor who was either an allogeneic HSCT recipient or a stem cell or donor lymphocyte infusion donor (not recorded which). It is not recorded whose cells these are; they may come from a transplant donor. CDR3 sequence (DNA): TGTGCCAGCAGTAACGGACAGGGGATGACTGAAGCTTTCTTT. Protein: CASSNGQGMTEAFF.